This TCR beta chain comes out of a study of OX40 agonist ivuxolimab in advanced cancers. Profiled with immunoSEQ multiplex PCR; TCRdb holds only in-frame clones, not every one. Among about 40,000 clones, roughly 82% were seen once, and the ten largest hold roughly 7.5%. Study conclusions and caveats: Normalized expansion of T-cell clones was also low for some nonresponders.

Note on this clone: Its antigen is not identified.

The sample was CD4+ or CD8+ T cells sorted from blood, taken in a trial of the OX40 agonist ivuxolimab. The source is an adult with an advanced solid tumor such as melanoma, head and neck, liver or kidney cancer.

CDR3 coding DNA: TGTGCCAGCAGTTACTCGACCGGCCCTTCCTACGAGCAGTACTTC. Protein product: CASSYSTGPSYEQYF. The rearrangement uses TRBV6-5 and TRBJ2-7; the D is unclear. V dropped 0 bases and J dropped 1 base, with 10 bases sitting between them. CDR3 length: 15 amino acids. The germline V gene has CDR1 MNHEY and CDR2 SVGAGI.